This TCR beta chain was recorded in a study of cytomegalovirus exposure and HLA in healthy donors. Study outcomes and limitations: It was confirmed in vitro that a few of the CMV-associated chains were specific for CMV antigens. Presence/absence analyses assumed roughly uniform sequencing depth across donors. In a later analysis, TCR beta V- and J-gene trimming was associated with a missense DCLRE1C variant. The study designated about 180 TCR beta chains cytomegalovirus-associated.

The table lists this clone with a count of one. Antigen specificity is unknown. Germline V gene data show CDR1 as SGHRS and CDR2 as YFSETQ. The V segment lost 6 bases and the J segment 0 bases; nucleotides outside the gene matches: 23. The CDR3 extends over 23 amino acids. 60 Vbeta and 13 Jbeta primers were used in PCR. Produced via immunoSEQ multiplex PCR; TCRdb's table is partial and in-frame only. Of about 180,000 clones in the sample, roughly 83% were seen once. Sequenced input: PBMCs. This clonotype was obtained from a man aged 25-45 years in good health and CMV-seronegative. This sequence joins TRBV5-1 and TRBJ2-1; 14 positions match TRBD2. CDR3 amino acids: CASTNPSGTSGGTPQSSYNEQFF. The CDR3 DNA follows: TGCGCCAGCACGAATCCCTCCGGGACTAGCGGGGGAACGCCCCAAAGCTCCTACAATGAGCAGTTCTTC. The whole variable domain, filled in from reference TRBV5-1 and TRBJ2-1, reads KAGVTQTPRYLIKTRGQQVTLSCSPISGHRSVSWYQQTPGQGLQFLFEYFSETQRNKGNFPGRFSGRQFSNSRSEMNVSTLELGDSALYLCASTNPSGTSGGTPQSSYNEQFFGPGTRLTVL.